This T cell receptor (beta chain) was sequenced for a study of T cell changes during pregnancy in multiple sclerosis. CDR1 and CDR2 from the germline V gene are SNHLY and FYNNEI. The CDR3 length is 12 residues. The ends lost 6 bases at V and 8 bases at J; junction bases unmatched: 3. Clones were sequenced by immunoSEQ multiplex PCR, and TCRdb holds only the in-frame ones, with some missing. The sample gives about 47,000 clones, around 91% of which show up once; more than 7.5% is in the top ten. J is TRBJ2-1 and V is TRBV2, with 8 bases matching TRBD2. The clonotype originates from a female donor with multiple sclerosis, enrolled in a pregnancy study. Sequenced here: CD8+ T cells from peripheral blood mononuclear cells, sampled in the second trimester of pregnancy. The CDR3 region is CASRGTRDEQFF. The DNA for the CDR3 is TGTGCCAGCAGGGGGACTAGGGATGAGCAGTTCTTC.